This T cell receptor beta chain derives from a study of technical replicates of blood from several donors. CDR3 length equals 18 residues. Trimming removed 5 bases from V and 4 bases from J; junction bases left unmatched: 13. The germline V gene has CDR1 SGHAT and CDR2 FQNNGV. Profiling relied on immunoSEQ multiplex PCR, and the TCRdb table lists in-frame clones only, not all of them. Of 95,000 to 100,000 clones detected, 96% appear once; the ten largest clones hold approximately 0.2%. Sequencing used T cells isolated from PBMCs. This receptor was obtained from a human donor in good health. The chain has TRBV11-2 and TRBJ2-1; 11 nucleotides line up with TRBD1. CDR3 residues: CASSGARGRDRGYNEQFF. As DNA, the CDR3 is TGTGCCAGCAGCGGAGCGAGGGGCCGGGACAGGGGGTACAATGAGCAGTTCTTC.